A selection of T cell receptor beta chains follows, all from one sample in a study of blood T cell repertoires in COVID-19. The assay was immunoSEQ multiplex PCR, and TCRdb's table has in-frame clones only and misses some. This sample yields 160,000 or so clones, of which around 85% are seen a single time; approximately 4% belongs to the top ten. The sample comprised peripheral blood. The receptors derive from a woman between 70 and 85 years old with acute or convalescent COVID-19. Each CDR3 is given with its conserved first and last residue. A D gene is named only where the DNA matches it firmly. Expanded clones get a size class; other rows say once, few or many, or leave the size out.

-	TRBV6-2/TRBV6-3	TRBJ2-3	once	CASSYSVERRPSTDTQYF	TGTGCCAGCAGTTACTCGGTGGAGCGGAGGCCTAGCACAGATACGCAGTATTTT
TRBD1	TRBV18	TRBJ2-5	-	CASSRRDRAMQETQYF	TGTGCCAGCTCACGCCGGGACAGGGCTATGCAAGAGACCCAGTACTTC
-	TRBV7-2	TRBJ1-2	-	CAHREMDYGYTF	TGTGCCCACAGGGAGATGGACTATGGCTACACCTTC
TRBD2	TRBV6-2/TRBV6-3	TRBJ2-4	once	CASSYSIRGGRTKNIQYF	TGTGCCAGCAGTTACAGTATACGGGGGGGCCGGACCAAAAACATTCAGTACTTC
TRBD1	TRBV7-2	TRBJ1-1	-	CASSLAQGAGEAFF	TGTGCCAGCAGCTTGGCGCAGGGGGCAGGAGAAGCTTTCTTT
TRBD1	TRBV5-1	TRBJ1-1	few	CASSLTSTGGSTEAFF	TGCGCCAGCAGCCTCACCTCGACAGGGGGCAGCACTGAAGCTTTCTTT
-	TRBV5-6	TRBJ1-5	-	CASSFTGNQPQHF	TGTGCCAGCAGCTTTACTGGTAATCAGCCCCAGCATTTT
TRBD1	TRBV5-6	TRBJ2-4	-	CASSLLDRDENIQYF	TGTGCCAGCAGCTTGCTGGACAGGGATGAAAACATTCAGTACTTC
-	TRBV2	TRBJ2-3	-	CASSVVYGTDTQYF	TGTGCCAGCAGTGTTGTTTATGGCACAGATACGCAGTATTTT
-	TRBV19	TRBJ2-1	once	CASSETARLPYNEQFF	TGTGCCAGTAGTGAGACAGCCCGCTTGCCGTACAATGAGCAGTTCTTC
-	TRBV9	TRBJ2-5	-	CASSVGDIETQYF	TGTGCCAGCAGCGTAGGGGACATAGAGACCCAGTACTTC
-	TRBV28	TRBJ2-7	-	CATQGSVYEQYF	TGTGCCACACAGGGCTCGGTCTACGAGCAGTACTTC
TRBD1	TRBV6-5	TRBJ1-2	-	CASQRTGLSYGYTF	TGTGCCAGCCAAAGGACAGGGCTCAGCTATGGCTACACCTTC
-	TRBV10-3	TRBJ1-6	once	CAIKDSMNSPLHF	TGTGCCATCAAAGACAGCATGAATTCACCCCTCCACTTT
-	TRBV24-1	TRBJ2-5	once	CATSGDTQETQYF	TGTGCCACCAGTGGTGACACTCAAGAGACCCAGTACTTC
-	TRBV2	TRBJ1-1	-	CASSVSRDTEAFF	TGTGCCAGCAGTGTATCCAGGGACACTGAAGCTTTCTTT
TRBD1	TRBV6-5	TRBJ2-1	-	CASRTGVNEQFF	TGTGCCAGCAGGACAGGGGTCAATGAGCAGTTCTTC
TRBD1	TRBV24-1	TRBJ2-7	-	CATSDLTPRQGGVYEQYF	TGTGCCACCAGTGATTTGACCCCCAGACAGGGGGGGGTATACGAGCAGTACTTC
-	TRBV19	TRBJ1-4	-	CASSIPGGGEKLFF	TGTGCCAGTAGTATACCCGGCGGGGGTGAAAAACTGTTTTTT
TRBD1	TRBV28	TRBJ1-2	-	CASSPLDRDVYGYTF	TGTGCCAGCAGCCCTCTCGACAGGGATGTCTATGGCTACACCTTC
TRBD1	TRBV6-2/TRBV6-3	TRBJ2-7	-	CASSYPRRTGRLYEQYF	TGTGCCAGCAGTTACCCCAGGAGGACAGGGAGACTTTACGAGCAGTACTTC
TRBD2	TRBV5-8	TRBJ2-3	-	CASSFVSLAGADTQYF	TGTGCCAGCAGCTTTGTAAGTCTAGCGGGAGCGGATACGCAGTATTTT
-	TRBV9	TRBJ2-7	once	CASSVEARGTYEQYF	TGTGCCAGCAGCGTAGAGGCCAGGGGAACCTACGAGCAGTACTTC
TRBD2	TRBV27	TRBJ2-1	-	CASSSLAGGVNEQFF	TGTGCCAGCAGTTCACTAGCGGGAGGGGTTAATGAGCAGTTCTTC
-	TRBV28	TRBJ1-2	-	CASSLRGYGYTF	TGTGCCAGCAGTTTAAGAGGGTATGGCTACACCTTC
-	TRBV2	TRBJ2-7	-	CASNQRSLQSYEQYF	TGTGCCAGCAATCAAAGGAGCCTCCAATCCTACGAGCAGTACTTC
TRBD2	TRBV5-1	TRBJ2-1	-	CASSFTVGTSGYNEQFF	TGCGCCAGCAGCTTCACGGTGGGGACTAGCGGATACAATGAGCAGTTCTTC
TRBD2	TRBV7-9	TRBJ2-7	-	CASSLYGTSGSYEQYF	TGTGCCAGCAGCTTATACGGGACTAGCGGCTCCTACGAGCAGTACTTC
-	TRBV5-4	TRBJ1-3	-	CASSPWTADDTISSGNTIYF	TGTGCCAGCAGCCCTTGGACAGCCGATGATACAATCAGCTCTGGAAACACCATATATTTT
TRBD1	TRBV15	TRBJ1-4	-	CATSRDFRTGREKLFF	TGTGCCACCAGCAGAGATTTCCGGACAGGGCGCGAAAAACTGTTTTTT
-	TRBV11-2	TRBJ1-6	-	CASRQVAYNSPLHF	TGTGCCAGCAGACAGGTCGCCTATAATTCACCCCTCCACTTT
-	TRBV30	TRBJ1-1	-	CAWSAGSNTEAFF	TGTGCCTGGAGTGCGGGATCCAACACTGAAGCTTTCTTT
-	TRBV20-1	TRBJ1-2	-	CSASAGQINGYTF	TGCAGTGCTAGTGCTGGGCAGATCAATGGCTACACCTTC
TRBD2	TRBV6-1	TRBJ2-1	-	CASSEGPGLAGVVRFF	TGTGCCAGCAGTGAAGGGCCGGGACTAGCCGGAGTGGTTCGGTTCTTC
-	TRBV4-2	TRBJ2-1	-	CASSYYRVGEQFF	TGTGCCAGCAGCTACTACAGGGTCGGTGAGCAGTTCTTC
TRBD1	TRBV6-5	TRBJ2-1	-	CASSSSRQGSYNEQFF	TGTGCCAGCAGTTCCTCCCGACAGGGGTCCTACAATGAGCAGTTCTTC
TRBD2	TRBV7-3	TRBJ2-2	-	CASTSGLRGELFF	TGTGCCAGCACTAGCGGGCTTCGCGGGGAGCTGTTTTTT
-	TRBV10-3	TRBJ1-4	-	CATSPGQVGEKLFF	TGTGCCACCTCGCCGGGACAAGTGGGTGAAAAACTGTTTTTT
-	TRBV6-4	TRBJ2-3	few	CASSSSETTDTQYF	TGTGCCAGCAGCTCTAGCGAGACCACAGATACGCAGTATTTT
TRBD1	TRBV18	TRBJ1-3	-	CASSQNQGDGNTIYF	TGTGCCAGCTCACAAAACCAGGGGGACGGAAACACCATATATTTT
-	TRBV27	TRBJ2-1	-	CASRGLQPSYNEQFF	TGTGCCAGCAGAGGACTCCAGCCCTCCTACAATGAGCAGTTCTTC
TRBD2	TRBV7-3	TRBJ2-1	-	CASSWGGSSYNEQFF	TGTGCCAGCAGCTGGGGAGGGAGCTCCTACAATGAGCAGTTCTTC
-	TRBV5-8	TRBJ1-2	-	CASSSRDLYGYTF	TGTGCCAGCAGCTCGAGGGATCTCTATGGCTACACCTTC
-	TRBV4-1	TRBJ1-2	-	CASSKIHNPTGYGYTF	TGCGCCAGCAGCAAGATACATAACCCCACGGGATATGGCTACACCTTC
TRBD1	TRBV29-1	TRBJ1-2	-	CSVMDRGNYGYTF	TGCAGCGTAATGGACAGGGGTAACTATGGCTACACCTTC
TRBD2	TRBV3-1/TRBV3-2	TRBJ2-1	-	CASSHTSGGSGTCNEQFF	TGTGCCAGCAGCCACACTAGCGGGGGGTCGGGGACATGCAATGAGCAGTTCTTC
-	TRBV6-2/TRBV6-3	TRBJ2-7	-	CASSYSAYEQYF	TGTGCCAGCAGTTACTCCGCCTACGAGCAGTACTTC
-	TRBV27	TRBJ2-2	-	CASRQSWTANTGELFF	TGTGCCAGCAGGCAGTCGTGGACAGCGAACACCGGGGAGCTGTTTTTT